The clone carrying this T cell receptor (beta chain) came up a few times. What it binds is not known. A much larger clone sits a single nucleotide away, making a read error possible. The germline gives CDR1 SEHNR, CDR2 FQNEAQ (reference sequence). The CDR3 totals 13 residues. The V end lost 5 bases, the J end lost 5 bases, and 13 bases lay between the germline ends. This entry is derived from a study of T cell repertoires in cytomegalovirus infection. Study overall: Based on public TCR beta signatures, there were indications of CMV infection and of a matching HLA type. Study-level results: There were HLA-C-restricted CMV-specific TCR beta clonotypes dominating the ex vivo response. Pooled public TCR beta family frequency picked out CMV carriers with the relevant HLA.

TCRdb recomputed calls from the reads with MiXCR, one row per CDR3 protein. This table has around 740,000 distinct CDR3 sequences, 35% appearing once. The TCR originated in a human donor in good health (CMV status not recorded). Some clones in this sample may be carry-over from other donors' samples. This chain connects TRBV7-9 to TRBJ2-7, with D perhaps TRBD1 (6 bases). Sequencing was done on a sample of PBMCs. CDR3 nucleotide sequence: TGTGCCAGCAGCCCAGGACAGAGCCACGAGCAGTACTTC. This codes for CASSPGQSHEQYF.